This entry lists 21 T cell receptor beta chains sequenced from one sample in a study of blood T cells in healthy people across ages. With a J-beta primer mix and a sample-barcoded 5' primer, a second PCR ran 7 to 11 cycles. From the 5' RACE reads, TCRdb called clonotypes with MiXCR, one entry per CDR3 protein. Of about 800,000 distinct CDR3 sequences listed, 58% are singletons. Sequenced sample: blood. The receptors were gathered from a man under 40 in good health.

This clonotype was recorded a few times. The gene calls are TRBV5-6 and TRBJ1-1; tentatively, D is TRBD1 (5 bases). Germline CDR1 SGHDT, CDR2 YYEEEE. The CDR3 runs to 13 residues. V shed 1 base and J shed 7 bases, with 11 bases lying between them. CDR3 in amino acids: CASSLLGADEAFF. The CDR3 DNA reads TGTGCCAGCAGCTTGCTCGGGGCGGATGAAGCTTTCTTT.

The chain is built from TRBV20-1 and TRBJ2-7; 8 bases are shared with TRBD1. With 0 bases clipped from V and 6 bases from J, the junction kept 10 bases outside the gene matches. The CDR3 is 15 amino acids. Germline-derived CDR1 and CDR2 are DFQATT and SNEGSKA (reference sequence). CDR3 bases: TGCAGTGCTAGAGATCATGCGACAGGGGTAAGCGAGCAGTACTTC. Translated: CSARDHATGVSEQYF.

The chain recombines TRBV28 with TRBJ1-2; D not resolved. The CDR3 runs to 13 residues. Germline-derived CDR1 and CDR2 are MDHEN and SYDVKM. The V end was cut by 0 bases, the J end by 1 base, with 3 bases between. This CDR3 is CASSLWGNYGYTF. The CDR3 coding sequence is TGTGCCAGCAGTTTATGGGGTAACTATGGCTACACCTTC.

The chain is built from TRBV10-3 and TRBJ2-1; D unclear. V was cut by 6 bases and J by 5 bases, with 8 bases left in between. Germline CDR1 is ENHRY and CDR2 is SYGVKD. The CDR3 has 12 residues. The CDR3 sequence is CAISERDNEQFF. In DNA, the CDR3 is TGTGCCATCAGCGAGAGAGACAATGAGCAGTTCTTC.

The CDR3 reads CASSQNPGTSGTDWHTQYF. CDR3 DNA: TGTGCCAGCAGCCAAAACCCCGGGACTAGCGGAACCGATTGGCATACGCAGTATTTT. V gene TRBV7-6 combines with J gene TRBJ2-3, with 11 positions matching TRBD2. V lost 5 bases to trimming and J lost 7 bases; unmatched junction nucleotides: 20. This CDR3 region has 19 residues. Germline CDR1 SGHVS, CDR2 FNYEAQ.

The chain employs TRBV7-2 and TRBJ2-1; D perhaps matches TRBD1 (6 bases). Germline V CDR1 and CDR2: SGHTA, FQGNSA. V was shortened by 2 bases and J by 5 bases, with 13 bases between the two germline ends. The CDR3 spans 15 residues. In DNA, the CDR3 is TGTGCCAGCAGCTTAAACCGGGACATTAACAATGAGCAGTTCTTC. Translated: CASSLNRDINNEQFF. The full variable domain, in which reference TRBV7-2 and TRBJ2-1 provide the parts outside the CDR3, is GAGVSQSPSNKVTEKGKDVELRCDPISGHTALYWYRQSLGQGLEFLIYFQGNSAPDKSGLPSDRFSAERTGGSVSTLTIQRTQQEDSAVYLCASSLNRDINNEQFFGPGTRLTVL.

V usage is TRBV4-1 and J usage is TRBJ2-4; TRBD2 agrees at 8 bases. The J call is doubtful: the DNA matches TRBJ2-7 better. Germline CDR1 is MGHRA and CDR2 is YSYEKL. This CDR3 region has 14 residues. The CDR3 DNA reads TGCGCCAGCAGCCCTTACGCGGGGGGCCACGAGCAGTACTTC. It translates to CASSPYAGGHEQYF.

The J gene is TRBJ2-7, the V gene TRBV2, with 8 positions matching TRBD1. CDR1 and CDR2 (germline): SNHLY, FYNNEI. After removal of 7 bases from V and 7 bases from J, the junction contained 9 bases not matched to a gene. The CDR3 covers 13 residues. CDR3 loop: CASTQTTGGEQYF. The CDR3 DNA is TGTGCCAGCACCCAGACAACAGGGGGTGAGCAGTACTTC.

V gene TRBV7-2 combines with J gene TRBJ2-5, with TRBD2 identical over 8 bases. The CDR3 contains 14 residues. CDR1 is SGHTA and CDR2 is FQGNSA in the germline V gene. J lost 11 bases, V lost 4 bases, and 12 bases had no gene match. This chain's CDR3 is CASSSSTGTREQYF. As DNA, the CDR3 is TGTGCCAGCAGCTCATCAACCGGGACTAGAGAGCAGTACTTC.

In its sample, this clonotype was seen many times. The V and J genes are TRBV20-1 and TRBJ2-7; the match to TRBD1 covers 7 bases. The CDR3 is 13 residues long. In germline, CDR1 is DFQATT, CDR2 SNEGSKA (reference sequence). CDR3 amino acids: CSAIRDSSYEQYF. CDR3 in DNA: TGCAGCGCCATTCGGGACAGCTCCTACGAGCAGTACTTC.

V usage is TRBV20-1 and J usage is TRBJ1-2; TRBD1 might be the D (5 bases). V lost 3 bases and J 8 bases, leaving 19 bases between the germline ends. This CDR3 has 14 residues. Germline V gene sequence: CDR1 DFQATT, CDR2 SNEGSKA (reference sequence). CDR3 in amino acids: CSASSGATGWGYTF. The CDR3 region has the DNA TGCAGTGCTAGTTCCGGGGCAACCGGCTGGGGCTACACCTTC.

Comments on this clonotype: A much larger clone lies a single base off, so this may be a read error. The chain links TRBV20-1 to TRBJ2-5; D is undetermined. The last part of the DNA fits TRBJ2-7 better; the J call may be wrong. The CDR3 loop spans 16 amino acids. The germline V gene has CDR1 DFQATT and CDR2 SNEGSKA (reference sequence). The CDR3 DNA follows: TGCAGTGCTATCCCGTCTACTGCCGCCTCCCTCTACGAGCAGTACTTC. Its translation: CSAIPSTAASLYEQYF.

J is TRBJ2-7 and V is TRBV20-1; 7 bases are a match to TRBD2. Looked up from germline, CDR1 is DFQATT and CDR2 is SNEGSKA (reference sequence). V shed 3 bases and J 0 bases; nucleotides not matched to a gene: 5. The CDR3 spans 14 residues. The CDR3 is CSASRVAGSYEQYF. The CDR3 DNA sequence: TGCAGTGCTAGTAGGGTAGCGGGCTCCTACGAGCAGTACTTC.

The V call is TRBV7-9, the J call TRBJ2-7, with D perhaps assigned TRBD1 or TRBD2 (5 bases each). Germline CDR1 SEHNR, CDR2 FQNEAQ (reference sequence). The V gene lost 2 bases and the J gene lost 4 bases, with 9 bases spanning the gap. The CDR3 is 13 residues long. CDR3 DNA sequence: TGTGCCAGCAGCTTAAGGGACGAATACGAGCAGTACTTC. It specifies CASSLRDEYEQYF.

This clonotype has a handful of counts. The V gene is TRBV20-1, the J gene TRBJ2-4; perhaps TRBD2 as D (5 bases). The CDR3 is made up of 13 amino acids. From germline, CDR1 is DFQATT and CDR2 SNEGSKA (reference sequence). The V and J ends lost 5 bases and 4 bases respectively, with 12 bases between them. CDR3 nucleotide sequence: TGCAGTGCTTCACCGCCGGGAAAAAACATTCAGTACTTC. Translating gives CSASPPGKNIQYF.

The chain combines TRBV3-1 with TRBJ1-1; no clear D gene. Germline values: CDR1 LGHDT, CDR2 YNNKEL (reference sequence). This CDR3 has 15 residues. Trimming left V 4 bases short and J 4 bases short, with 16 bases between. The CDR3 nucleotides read TGTGCCAGCAGCCTCTTGGAGGGTTGGAGCACTGAAGCTTTCTTT. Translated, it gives CASSLLEGWSTEAFF.

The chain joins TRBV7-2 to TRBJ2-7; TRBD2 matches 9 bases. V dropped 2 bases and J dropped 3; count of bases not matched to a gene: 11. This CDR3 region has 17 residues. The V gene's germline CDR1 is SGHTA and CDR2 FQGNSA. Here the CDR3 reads CASSLYAASGTIYEQYF. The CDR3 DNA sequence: TGTGCCAGCAGCTTATATGCTGCTAGCGGGACCATCTACGAGCAGTACTTC.

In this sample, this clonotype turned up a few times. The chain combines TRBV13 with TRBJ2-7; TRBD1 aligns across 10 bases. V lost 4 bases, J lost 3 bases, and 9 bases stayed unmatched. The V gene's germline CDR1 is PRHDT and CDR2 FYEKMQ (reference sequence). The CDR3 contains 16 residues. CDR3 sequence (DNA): TGTGCCAGCAGCTCAACCGACGGACAGGGGGACTACGAGCAGTACTTC. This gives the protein CASSSTDGQGDYEQYF.

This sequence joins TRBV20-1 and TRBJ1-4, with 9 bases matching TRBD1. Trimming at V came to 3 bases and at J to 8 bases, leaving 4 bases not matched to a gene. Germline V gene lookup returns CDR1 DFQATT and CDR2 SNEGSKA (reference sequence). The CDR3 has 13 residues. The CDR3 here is CSARDRGQEKLFF. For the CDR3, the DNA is TGCAGTGCTAGGGACAGGGGCCAAGAAAAACTGTTTTTT.

The CDR3 loop is CSARDPTGTNYGYTF. The CDR3 DNA reads as TGCAGTGCTAGAGACCCCACAGGGACTAACTATGGCTACACCTTC. The rearrangement joins TRBV20-1 to TRBJ1-2, with a tentative D call TRBD1 (6 bases). The germline gives CDR1 DFQATT, CDR2 SNEGSKA (reference sequence). The V end lost 0 bases, the J end lost 0 bases, and 11 bases lay between the germline ends. The CDR3 is made up of 15 amino acids.

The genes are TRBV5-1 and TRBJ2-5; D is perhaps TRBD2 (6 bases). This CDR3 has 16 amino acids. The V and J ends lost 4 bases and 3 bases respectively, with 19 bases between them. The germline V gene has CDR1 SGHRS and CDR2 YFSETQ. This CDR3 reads CASSRFGGTHEETQYF. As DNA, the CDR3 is TGCGCCAGCAGCCGATTCGGCGGGACTCACGAAGAGACCCAGTACTTC.